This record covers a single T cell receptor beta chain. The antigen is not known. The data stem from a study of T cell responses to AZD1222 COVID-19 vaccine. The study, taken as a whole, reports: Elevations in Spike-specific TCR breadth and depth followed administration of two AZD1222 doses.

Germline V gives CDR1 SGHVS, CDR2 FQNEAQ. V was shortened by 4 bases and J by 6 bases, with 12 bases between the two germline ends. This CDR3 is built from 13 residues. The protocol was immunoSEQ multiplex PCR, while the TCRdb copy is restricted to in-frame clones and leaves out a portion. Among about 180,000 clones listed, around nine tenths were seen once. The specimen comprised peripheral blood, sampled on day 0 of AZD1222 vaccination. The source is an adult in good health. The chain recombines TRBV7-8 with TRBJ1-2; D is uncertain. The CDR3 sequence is CASSSTPVDGYTF. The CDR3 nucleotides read TGTGCCAGCAGCTCCACACCGGTGGATGGCTACACCTTC.